The present T cell receptor beta chain was sequenced within a study of CD8 T cells in ankylosing spondylitis. The CDR3 has 10 amino acids. Trimming pared 4 bases from V and 5 bases from J, leaving 4 bases between. Germline loops: CDR1 DFQATT, CDR2 SNEGSKA (reference sequence). Scientists made TCR beta libraries using quantitative 5'-RACE with molecular barcodes. One entry per CDR3 protein results from TCRdb running MiXCR on the 5' RACE reads. The repertoire holds about 89,000 distinct CDR3 sequences, with roughly 27% as singletons. Study results and limitations: Some motif variants had been reported before (in reactive arthritis synovial fluid and blood). Enrichment of disease-linked clones was reportedly significant in matched ankylosing spondylitis synovial fluid.

Comments on this clonotype: As yet, its antigen is unknown.

The source is a male donor with ankylosing spondylitis or in good health (not recorded which). Sequencing was done on a sample of blood, either unsorted or a sorted T cell fraction (not recorded which). The gene calls are TRBV20-1 and TRBJ2-3; D unclear. The CDR3 nucleotides are TGCAGTGCTATTAAAGATACGCAGTATTTT. Translation gives CSAIKDTQYF.